This T cell receptor beta chain was observed in a study of T cells after yellow fever vaccination. The study's findings and limits: Post-booster repertoires again held most primary-vaccination clones (about 96% CD4, about 88% CD8). Faster peaking, at day 5 versus 15, marked a secondary response that was weaker.

CDR1 WSHSY and CDR2 SAAADI come from the germline V gene. V was pared by 4 bases and J by 1 base, with 0 bases of the junction left unmatched. This CDR3 contains 15 residues. As to this clonotype: Its antigen is unidentified.

One entry per CDR3 protein, called by TCRdb with MiXCR from the 5' RACE reads. The top ten clones hold around 14% of a sample with 500,000 to 650,000 distinct CDR3 sequences, 9% to 15% of them seen once. V is TRBV10-2 and J is TRBJ2-2; TRBD2 matches at 10 bases. The starting material was PBMCs, obtained on the day of the yellow fever booster vaccination. The receptor's source is a man aged 25 to 45 who received the YFV17D yellow fever vaccine. The CDR3 spells CASSASGRNTGELFF. The CDR3 DNA reads TGCGCCAGCAGTGCTAGCGGGAGGAACACCGGGGAGCTGTTTTTT.